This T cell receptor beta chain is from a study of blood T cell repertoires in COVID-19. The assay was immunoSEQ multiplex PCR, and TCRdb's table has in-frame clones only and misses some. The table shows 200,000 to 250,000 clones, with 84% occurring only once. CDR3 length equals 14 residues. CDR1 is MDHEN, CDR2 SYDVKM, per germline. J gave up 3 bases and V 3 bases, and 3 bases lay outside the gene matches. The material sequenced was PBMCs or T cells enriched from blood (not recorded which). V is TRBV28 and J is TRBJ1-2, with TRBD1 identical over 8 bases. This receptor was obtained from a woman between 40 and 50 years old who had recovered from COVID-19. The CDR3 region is CASSLRTGHYGYTF. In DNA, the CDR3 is TGTGCCAGCAGTTTGCGGACAGGGCACTATGGCTACACCTTC.